These T cell receptor beta chains were read from a single sample in a study of T cells in Graves' hyperthyroidism and ophthalmopathy. Each CDR3 protein is one row after TCRdb ran MiXCR on the multiplex PCR reads. Here the sample spans roughly 380,000 distinct CDR3 sequences, approximately 13% being singletons. The sequencing input was blood. These receptors originate from a woman aged 18 to 35 with Graves' hyperthyroidism. Each CDR3 is given with its conserved first and last residue. D genes are given only for firm matches. Expanded clones get a size class; other rows say once, few or many, or leave the size out.

clone size: few
D gene: NA
V gene: TRBV4-3
J gene: TRBJ1-5
CDR3 DNA: TGCGCCAGCAGCCAACAACCTAGTAATCAGCCCCAGCATTTT
CDR3 protein: CASSQQPSNQPQHF

clone size: NA
D gene: TRBD1
V gene: TRBV3-1
J gene: TRBJ1-2
CDR3 DNA: TGTGCCAGCAGCTATGGACAGGGAGATGGCTACACCTTC
CDR3 protein: CASSYGQGDGYTF

clone size: many
D gene: TRBD1
V gene: TRBV6-1
J gene: TRBJ1-5
CDR3 DNA: TGTGCCAGCAAAGCCCGGGACAGGGACAATCAGCCCCAGCATTTT
CDR3 protein: CASKARDRDNQPQHF

clone size: NA
D gene: TRBD2
V gene: TRBV6-2/TRBV6-3
J gene: TRBJ2-2
CDR3 DNA: TGTGCCAGCAGATTCAGCGGGAGGAACACCGGGGAGCTGTTTTTT
CDR3 protein: CASRFSGRNTGELFF

clone size: many
D gene: TRBD1
V gene: TRBV7-2
J gene: TRBJ1-1
CDR3 DNA: TGTGCCAGCAGCTCCGGACAGGGAAGGCTTGAGGGCACTGAAGCTTTCTTT
CDR3 protein: CASSSGQGRLEGTEAFF

clone size: many
D gene: NA
V gene: TRBV6-6
J gene: TRBJ1-6
CDR3 DNA: TGTGCCAGCAGTTACCGCGGCTCTCGGGATTCACCCCTCCACTTT
CDR3 protein: CASSYRGSRDSPLHF

clone size: few
D gene: NA
V gene: TRBV4-3
J gene: TRBJ1-1
CDR3 DNA: TGCGCCAGCAGCCAAGCGGAGAGGACGGGTGAAGCTTTCTTT
CDR3 protein: CASSQAERTGEAFF

clone size: many
D gene: TRBD1
V gene: TRBV29-1
J gene: TRBJ2-5
CDR3 DNA: TGCAGCGTTCCTGGGACAGGTTCCGAGACCCAGTACTTC
CDR3 protein: CSVPGTGSETQYF

clone size: many
D gene: TRBD1
V gene: TRBV6-2/TRBV6-3
J gene: TRBJ1-2
CDR3 DNA: TGTGCCAGCAGTTACAGGGGGCGCGATGGCTACACCTTC
CDR3 protein: CASSYRGRDGYTF

clone size: many
D gene: TRBD1
V gene: TRBV9
J gene: TRBJ2-5
CDR3 DNA: TGTGCCAGCAGCGTGGGGCAGACAGGGCAGACCCAGTACTTC
CDR3 protein: CASSVGQTGQTQYF

clone size: NA
D gene: TRBD2
V gene: TRBV7-2
J gene: TRBJ2-7
CDR3 DNA: TGTGCCAGCAGGGGACTAGCGGGACTGGGCGAGCAGTACTTC
CDR3 protein: CASRGLAGLGEQYF

clone size: many
D gene: TRBD1
V gene: TRBV5-1
J gene: TRBJ2-7
CDR3 DNA: TGCGCCAGCAGTTTTCGGGACAGGTCCCACGAGCAGTACTTC
CDR3 protein: CASSFRDRSHEQYF

clone size: NA
D gene: NA
V gene: TRBV15
J gene: TRBJ2-7
CDR3 DNA: TGTGCCACCAGCAGAGATCCGTCGGGTACCTACGAGCAGTACTTC
CDR3 protein: CATSRDPSGTYEQYF

clone size: many
D gene: TRBD1
V gene: TRBV6-2/TRBV6-3
J gene: TRBJ2-3
CDR3 DNA: TGTGCCAGCAGCCTCAGGACAGGGGTTAGCACAGATACGCAGTATTTT
CDR3 protein: CASSLRTGVSTDTQYF

clone size: NA
D gene: NA
V gene: TRBV6-1
J gene: TRBJ1-6
CDR3 DNA: TGTGCCAGCAGTGAGGGAGACTTTCATTCACCCCTCCACTTT
CDR3 protein: CASSEGDFHSPLHF

clone size: NA
D gene: TRBD1
V gene: TRBV20-1
J gene: TRBJ2-3
CDR3 DNA: TGCAGTGCTAAGGACAGGTCCACAGATACGCAGTATTTT
CDR3 protein: CSAKDRSTDTQYF

clone size: few
D gene: NA
V gene: TRBV19
J gene: TRBJ1-5
CDR3 DNA: TGTGCCAGTAGTTTAGACATCAATCAGCCCCAGCATTTT
CDR3 protein: CASSLDINQPQHF

clone size: NA
D gene: NA
V gene: TRBV9
J gene: TRBJ2-6
CDR3 DNA: TGTGCCAGCAGCGTCTTCATTACTGGGGCCAACGTCCTGACTTTC
CDR3 protein: CASSVFITGANVLTF

clone size: many
D gene: TRBD2
V gene: TRBV28
J gene: TRBJ2-7
CDR3 DNA: TGTGCCAGCAGTACCGGGACTAGCGGGATGCGAGAGCAGTACTTC
CDR3 protein: CASSTGTSGMREQYF

clone size: NA
D gene: NA
V gene: TRBV2
J gene: TRBJ1-4
CDR3 DNA: TGTGCCAGCAGTGGGGGGTTCCGTGGAAAACTGTTTTTT
CDR3 protein: CASSGGFRGKLFF

clone size: few
D gene: NA
V gene: TRBV7-9
J gene: TRBJ2-7
CDR3 DNA: TGTGCCAGCAGCTTAGGGTACTGGCAGTCCTACGAGCAGTACTTC
CDR3 protein: CASSLGYWQSYEQYF

clone size: many
D gene: TRBD1
V gene: TRBV6-1
J gene: TRBJ1-2
CDR3 DNA: TGTGCCAGCAGGCCCTTGGGACAGGGGTATGGCTACACCTTC
CDR3 protein: CASRPLGQGYGYTF

clone size: NA
D gene: TRBD1
V gene: TRBV6-5
J gene: TRBJ2-7
CDR3 DNA: TGTGCCAGCAGTTACTCGAGGGACAGTACCTACGAGCAGTACTTC
CDR3 protein: CASSYSRDSTYEQYF

clone size: many
D gene: NA
V gene: TRBV28
J gene: TRBJ1-1
CDR3 DNA: TGTGCCAGCAGTACCTGGACGAGGGACACTGAAGCTTTCTTT
CDR3 protein: CASSTWTRDTEAFF